This T cell receptor (beta chain) was retrieved from a study of radiotherapy plus CTLA-4 blockade in lung cancer. At the level of the study: Among all patients, approximately 17% showed objective responses, while 30% to 35% had disease control.

The germline V gene has CDR1 MNHEY and CDR2 SVGAGI. The CDR3 has 15 amino acids. V lost 7 bases to trimming and J lost 7 bases; unmatched junction nucleotides: 14. Each patient with chemo-refractory metastatic non-small-cell lung cancer was treated with focal radiation plus CTLA-4 blockade using ipilimumab. A note on this clone: Its antigen remains unknown.

TCRdb keeps only in-frame clones here, not all; method: immunoSEQ multiplex PCR. The profile shows 60,000 to 70,000 clones, 79% of them singletons. Study-wide points: TCR clones of tumor origin grew in blood after radiotherapy plus ipilimumab. Early blood T cell clone changes and increased post-radiation serum interferon-beta were reportedly the strongest response predictors.

Specimen: peripheral blood, collected from a patient treated with radiotherapy plus ipilimumab. The receptor was isolated from a human donor with non-small cell lung cancer who had a complete response to radiotherapy plus ipilimumab. This chain links TRBV6-5 with TRBJ1-2; 8 nucleotides match TRBD1. CDR3 residues: CASTPDRGVAGGYTF. In nucleotides, the CDR3 is TGTGCCAGCACACCCGACAGGGGAGTCGCAGGTGGCTACACCTTC.